One sample yielded the 22 T cell receptor beta chains listed below, sequenced in a study of shared clonotypes between healthy human individuals. Sequencing used immunoSEQ multiplex PCR; TCRdb keeps in-frame clones, though not all of them. Altogether some 200,000 clones are present, 65% to 70% being singletons, with the ten largest covering about 10%. Material: memory CD4+ T cells sorted from blood. Documented subset: CD45RA-negative fraction. The receptors come from a man aged 30-40 years in good health.

The V and J genes are TRBV19 and TRBJ2-3; either TRBD1 or TRBD2 may supply D (6 bases each). Trimming cost V 10 bases and J 4 bases, with 9 bases left between them. Germline V gives CDR1 LNHDA, CDR2 SQIVND (reference sequence). CDR3 length: 11 residues. CDR3: CAIRGADTQYF. CDR3 in DNA: TGTGCCATAAGGGGGGCAGATACGCAGTATTTT.

This chain uses TRBV7-1 with TRBJ1-1; no clear D gene. TRBV7-1 is an ORF, and what it does is uncertain. This CDR3 is 13 amino acids long. V gave up 4 bases and J gave up 7 bases, with 13 bases separating them. The DNA of the CDR3 is TGTGCCAGCAGCTTAGGAGCGGCAGGTGAAGCTTTCTTT. It yields the protein CASSLGAAGEAFF.

J is TRBJ2-7 and V is TRBV27, with D perhaps TRBD2 (6 bases). Trimming left V 10 bases short and J 2 bases short, with 15 bases between. This CDR3 has 13 amino acids. Looked up from germline, CDR1 is MNHEY and CDR2 is SMNVEV (reference sequence). In nucleotides, the CDR3 is TGTGCCACCTCTTCTAGCGTTACCTACGAGCAGTACTTC. Translating gives CATSSSVTYEQYF.

This clone was observed at least ten times. The chain has TRBV25-1 and TRBJ2-4; D remains unclear. The length of the CDR3 is 12 residues. The V gene lost 5 bases and the J gene lost 9 bases, with 11 bases spanning the gap. Looked up from germline, CDR1 is MGHDK and CDR2 is SYGVNS. CDR3 DNA sequence: TGTGCCAGCAGTCTTCGGTTAGGCATTCAGTACTTC. This codes for CASSLRLGIQYF. The full variable domain, its missing parts supplied by reference TRBV25-1 and TRBJ2-4, is EADIYQTPRYLVIGTGKKITLECSQTMGHDKMYWYQQDPGMELHLIHYSYGVNSTEKGDLSSESTVSRIRTEHFPLTLESARPSHTSQYLCASSLRLGIQYFGAGTRLSVL.

V gene TRBV7-2 combines with J gene TRBJ1-5, with D perhaps matching TRBD1 (5 bases). Deletions cut 6 bases from V and 6 bases from J, with 18 bases between. In germline, CDR1 is SGHTA, CDR2 FQGNSA. This CDR3 region has 15 residues. The CDR3 protein is CASSAGQPGGQPQHF. DNA of the CDR3: TGTGCCAGCAGTGCGGGGCAGCCGGGGGGTCAGCCCCAGCATTTT.

The chain combines TRBV29-1 with TRBJ1-2; no reliable D call. V shed 6 bases and J shed 5 bases, with 13 bases lying between them. CDR3 size: 12 residues. Germline V CDR1 and CDR2: SQVTM, ANQGSEA. The CDR3 sequence is CSVGGQAYGYTF. In DNA form, the CDR3 reads TGCAGCGTAGGAGGGCAGGCTTATGGCTACACCTTC.

The chain links TRBV28 to TRBJ2-1; the D gene is possibly TRBD1 (6 bases). The V and J ends lost 7 bases and 4 bases respectively, with 20 bases between them. The length of the CDR3 is 16 residues. Germline values: CDR1 MDHEN, CDR2 SYDVKM. CDR3 residues: CASNESPGVGYNEQFF. In DNA, the CDR3 is TGTGCCAGCAACGAATCCCCAGGGGTAGGTTACAATGAGCAGTTCTTC.

J is TRBJ2-1 and V is TRBV27; the match to TRBD1 covers 9 bases. The CDR3 length is 16 residues. The V and J ends lost 5 bases and 7 bases, in that order; junction bases with no gene match: 12. Germline-derived CDR1 and CDR2 are MNHEY and SMNVEV (reference sequence). This CDR3 is CASSRTISGQGNEQFF. The CDR3 DNA is TGTGCCAGCAGTAGGACAATTTCGGGACAGGGAAATGAGCAGTTCTTC.

The chain joins TRBV5-1 to TRBJ1-2; D gene ambiguous. The germline V gene has CDR1 SGHRS and CDR2 YFSETQ. V lost 0 bases and J 7 bases, leaving 13 bases between the germline ends. The CDR3 is 14 residues long. For the CDR3, the DNA is TGCGCCAGCAGCTTGGATGGGGTCCAGGTTGGCTACACCTTC. It is translated as CASSLDGVQVGYTF.

The sample holds one count of this clone. This chain uses TRBV5-6 with TRBJ2-7; 7 positions match TRBD2. Germline CDR1 and CDR2: SGHDT and YYEEEE. The CDR3 has 17 residues. The V and J ends lost 0 bases and 0 bases, in that order; junction bases with no gene match: 9. The CDR3 spells CASSLAHTAGASYEQYF. Written as DNA, the CDR3 is TGTGCCAGCAGCTTGGCCCATACGGCGGGAGCCTCCTACGAGCAGTACTTC.

This clone was seen only a few times. The chain links TRBV27 to TRBJ2-5, with D possibly matching TRBD2 (5 bases). The V and J ends lost 5 bases and 1 base respectively, with 8 bases between them. The germline V gene has CDR1 MNHEY and CDR2 SMNVEV (reference sequence). This CDR3 spans 13 amino acids. The CDR3 is CASSTRSQETQYF. For the CDR3, the DNA is TGTGCCAGCAGTACTAGGTCCCAAGAGACCCAGTACTTC.

This clone was seen just once. V is TRBV2 and J is TRBJ2-7; 8 nucleotides align to TRBD2. The trim removed 3 bases at V and 3 bases at J, leaving 10 bases unmatched. This CDR3 is 16 amino acids long. The germline V gene has CDR1 SNHLY and CDR2 FYNNEI. The CDR3 coding sequence is TGTGCCAGCAGTGAGAGTCAAGCCGGGGGGGGCTACGAGCAGTACTTC. Translated: CASSESQAGGGYEQYF.

This clone was observed a handful of times. Other DNA sequences within the sample encode an identical CDR3. The chain links TRBV10-1 to TRBJ1-5, with D possibly being TRBD1 (5 bases). From germline, CDR1 is WNHNN and CDR2 SYGVQD (reference sequence). Trimming took off 5 bases at V and 4 bases at J, with 9 bases between the two ends. This CDR3 is 13 amino acids long. The CDR3 region has the DNA TGCGCCAGCAGTCCAGGGTTGAATCAGCCCCAGCATTTT. This translates into CASSPGLNQPQHF.

This clone was found a few times. This chain links TRBV5-1 with TRBJ1-1, with TRBD1 identical over 9 bases. V lost 0 bases and J lost 1; bases outside the gene matches: 4. The germline gives CDR1 SGHRS, CDR2 YFSETQ. CDR3 length: 16 amino acids. The DNA for the CDR3 is TGCGCCAGCAGCTTGGACAGGGGGCTGTCGAACACTGAAGCTTTCTTT. This gives the protein CASSLDRGLSNTEAFF.

This clone occurred once. This sequence joins TRBV7-8 and TRBJ1-1, with D unresolved. V lost 0 bases and J lost 7, with 6 bases in between. Looked up from germline, CDR1 is SGHVS and CDR2 is FQNEAQ. This CDR3 is 12 amino acids long. The CDR3 DNA reads TGTGCCAGCAGCTTAGCTAACCTTGAAGCTTTCTTT. It is translated as CASSLANLEAFF.

This clone was seen many times. The chain carries TRBV11-2 and TRBJ2-7; a weak D match, TRBD2 (5 bases). V was trimmed by 5 bases and J by 1 base, leaving 15 bases between them. Germline V gene sequence: CDR1 SGHAT, CDR2 FQNNGV. The CDR3 loop spans 15 amino acids. CDR3 region: CASSGDGRRSYEQYF. DNA for the CDR3: TGTGCCAGCAGCGGAGATGGCAGGAGGTCCTACGAGCAGTACTTC.

V and J are TRBV2 and TRBJ2-1, with TRBD2 matching over 9 bases. The CDR3 extends over 15 amino acids. In germline, CDR1 is SNHLY, CDR2 FYNNEI. V shed 7 bases, J shed 5 bases, and the junction held 9 bases outside the gene matches. This CDR3 is CASIRSGSFDNEQFF. The CDR3 DNA reads as TGTGCCAGCATACGTAGCGGGAGTTTCGACAATGAGCAGTTCTTC. The entire variable domain, with the rest obtained from reference TRBV2 and TRBJ2-1, is as follows: EPEVTQTPSHQVTQMGQEVILRCVPISNHLYFYWYRQILGQKVEFLVSFYNNEISEKSEIFDDQFSVERPDGSNFTLKIRSTKLEDSAMYFCASIRSGSFDNEQFFGPGTRLTVL.

The V and J genes are TRBV14 and TRBJ2-1; possible D gene TRBD1, 6 bases. The V end was cut by 1 base, the J end by 12 bases, with 13 bases between. The CDR3 totals 13 residues. Germline values: CDR1 SGHDN, CDR2 FVKESK. CDR3 sequence reads: CASSQGTLGGQFF. CDR3 nucleotide sequence: TGTGCCAGCAGCCAAGGGACGTTAGGGGGGCAGTTCTTC.

J is TRBJ1-4 and V is TRBV28; 7 bases fit TRBD1. V shed 5 bases, J shed 8 bases, and the junction held 8 bases outside the gene matches. This CDR3 comprises 14 residues. The germline CDR1 and CDR2 sequences are MDHEN and SYDVKM. The CDR3 protein is CASSGDRTGEKLFF. The CDR3 DNA sequence: TGTGCCAGCAGTGGGGACAGAACCGGGGAAAAACTGTTTTTT.

There are a few counts of this clone. This chain joins TRBV6-4 and TRBJ2-3; 9 bases fit TRBD1. Germline lookup yields CDR1 MRHNA and CDR2 SNTAGT. The V gene end was trimmed by 5 bases and the J gene end by 1 base; junction bases not matched to a gene: 7. This CDR3 comprises 16 residues. This chain's CDR3 is CASSKTGGGGTDTQYF. In DNA form, the CDR3 reads TGTGCCAGCAGTAAAACAGGGGGCGGTGGCACAGATACGCAGTATTTT.

The chain uses TRBV11-1 and TRBJ2-1; 9 bases fit TRBD2. After removal of 3 bases from V and 4 bases from J, the junction contained 10 bases not matched to a gene. Germline CDR1 and CDR2: SGHAT and FQDESV (reference sequence). There are 17 residues in the CDR3. The CDR3 nucleotides are TGTGCCAGCAGCTTGGGGGGGATAGCGGGAGCTTACAATGAGCAGTTCTTC. It translates to CASSLGGIAGAYNEQFF.

This clone was counted once. The CDR3 loop is CASSLLAGGGTQYF. Written as DNA, the CDR3 is TGTGCCAGCAGCTTACTAGCGGGAGGTGGGACGCAGTATTTT. V is TRBV11-3 and J is TRBJ2-3; TRBD2 aligns across 11 bases. Germline V gives CDR1 SGHNT, CDR2 YENEEA. The CDR3 sequence is 14 residues long. Germline trimming cut 2 bases from V and 9 bases from J; bases unmatched to any gene: 4.